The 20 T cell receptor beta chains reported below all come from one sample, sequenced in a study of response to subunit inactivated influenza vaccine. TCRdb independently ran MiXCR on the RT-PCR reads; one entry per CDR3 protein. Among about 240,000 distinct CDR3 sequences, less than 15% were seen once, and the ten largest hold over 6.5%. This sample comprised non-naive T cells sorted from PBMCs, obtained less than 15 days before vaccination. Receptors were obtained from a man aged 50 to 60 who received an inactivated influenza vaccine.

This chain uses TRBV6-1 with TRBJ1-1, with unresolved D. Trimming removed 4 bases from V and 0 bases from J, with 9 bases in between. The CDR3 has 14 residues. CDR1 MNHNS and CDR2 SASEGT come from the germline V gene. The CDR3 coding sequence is TGTGCCAGCAGTGCTACAGTTATGAACACTGAAGCTTTCTTT. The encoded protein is CASSATVMNTEAFF.

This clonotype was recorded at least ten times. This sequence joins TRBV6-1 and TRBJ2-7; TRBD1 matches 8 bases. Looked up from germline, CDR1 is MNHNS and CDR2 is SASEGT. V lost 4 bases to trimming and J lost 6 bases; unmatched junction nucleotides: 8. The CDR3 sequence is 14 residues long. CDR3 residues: CASSVGAGGVEQYF. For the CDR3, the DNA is TGTGCCAGCAGTGTTGGAGCAGGGGGCGTCGAGCAGTACTTC.

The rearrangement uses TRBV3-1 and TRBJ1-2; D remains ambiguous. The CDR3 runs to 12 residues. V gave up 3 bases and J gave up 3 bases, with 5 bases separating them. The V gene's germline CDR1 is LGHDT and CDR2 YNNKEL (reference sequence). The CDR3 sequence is CASSQGYYGYTF. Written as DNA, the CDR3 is TGTGCCAGCAGCCAGGGGTACTATGGCTACACCTTC.

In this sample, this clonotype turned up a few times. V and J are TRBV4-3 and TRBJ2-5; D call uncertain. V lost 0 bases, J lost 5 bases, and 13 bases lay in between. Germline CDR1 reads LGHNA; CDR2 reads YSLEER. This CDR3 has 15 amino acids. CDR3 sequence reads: CASSQDWVTSETQYF. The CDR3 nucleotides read TGCGCCAGCAGCCAAGACTGGGTCACTTCGGAGACCCAGTACTTC.

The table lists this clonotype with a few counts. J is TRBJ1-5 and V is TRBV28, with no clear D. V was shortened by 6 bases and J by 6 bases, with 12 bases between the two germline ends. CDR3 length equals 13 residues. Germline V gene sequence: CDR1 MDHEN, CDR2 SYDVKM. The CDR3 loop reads CASSGVGPQPQHF. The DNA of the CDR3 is TGTGCCAGCAGCGGAGTGGGCCCTCAGCCCCAGCATTTT.

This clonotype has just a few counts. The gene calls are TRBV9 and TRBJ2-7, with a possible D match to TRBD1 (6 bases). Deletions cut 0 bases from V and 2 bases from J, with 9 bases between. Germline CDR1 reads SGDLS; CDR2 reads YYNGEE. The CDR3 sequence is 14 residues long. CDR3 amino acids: CASSVGTEAYEQYF. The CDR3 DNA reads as TGTGCCAGCAGCGTAGGGACAGAGGCCTACGAGCAGTACTTC.

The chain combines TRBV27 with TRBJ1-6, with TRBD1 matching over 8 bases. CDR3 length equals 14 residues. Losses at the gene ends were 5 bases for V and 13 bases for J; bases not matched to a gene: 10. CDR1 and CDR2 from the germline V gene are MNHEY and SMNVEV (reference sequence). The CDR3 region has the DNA TGTGCCAGCAGTAGACAGGGGTACGCCGTTCCCCTCCACTTT. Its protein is CASSRQGYAVPLHF.

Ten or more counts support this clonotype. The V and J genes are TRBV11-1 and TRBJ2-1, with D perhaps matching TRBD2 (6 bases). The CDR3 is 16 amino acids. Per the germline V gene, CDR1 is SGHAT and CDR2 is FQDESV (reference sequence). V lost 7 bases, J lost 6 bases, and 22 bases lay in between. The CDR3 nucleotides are TGTGCCAGCAACAACAAGAAGACTAGTACGATCAATGAGCAGTTCTTC. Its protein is CASNNKKTSTINEQFF.

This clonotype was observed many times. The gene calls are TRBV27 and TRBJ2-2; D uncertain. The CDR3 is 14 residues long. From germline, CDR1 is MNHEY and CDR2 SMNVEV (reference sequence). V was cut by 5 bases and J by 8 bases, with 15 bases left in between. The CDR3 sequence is CASSHRGQRGELFF. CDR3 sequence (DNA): TGTGCCAGCAGTCACAGAGGTCAGAGGGGGGAGCTGTTTTTT.

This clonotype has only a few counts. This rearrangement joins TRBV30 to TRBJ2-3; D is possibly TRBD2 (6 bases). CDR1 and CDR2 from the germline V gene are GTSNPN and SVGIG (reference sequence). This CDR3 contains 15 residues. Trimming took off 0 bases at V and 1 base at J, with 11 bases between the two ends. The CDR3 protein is CAWSVLGGGTDTQYF. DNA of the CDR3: TGTGCCTGGAGTGTCCTCGGAGGGGGCACAGATACGCAGTATTTT. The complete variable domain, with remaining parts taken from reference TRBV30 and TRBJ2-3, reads SQTIHQWPATLVQPVGSPLSLECTVEGTSNPNLYWYRQAAGRGLQLLFYSVGIGQISSEVPQNLSASRPQDRQFILSSKKLLLSDSGFYLCAWSVLGGGTDTQYFGPGTRLTVL.

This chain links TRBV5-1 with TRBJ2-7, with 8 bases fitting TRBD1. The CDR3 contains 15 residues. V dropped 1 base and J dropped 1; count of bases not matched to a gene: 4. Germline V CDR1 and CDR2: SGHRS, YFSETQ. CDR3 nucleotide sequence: TGCGCCAGCAGCTTGCTCCAGGGGGCTTCCTACGAGCAGTACTTC. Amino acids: CASSLLQGASYEQYF.

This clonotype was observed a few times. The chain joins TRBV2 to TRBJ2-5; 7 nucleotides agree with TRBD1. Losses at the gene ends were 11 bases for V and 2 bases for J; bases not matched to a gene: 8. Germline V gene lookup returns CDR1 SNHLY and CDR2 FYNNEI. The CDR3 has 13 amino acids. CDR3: CAGSGTEQETQYF. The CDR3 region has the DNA TGTGCCGGCTCCGGGACAGAACAAGAGACCCAGTACTTC.

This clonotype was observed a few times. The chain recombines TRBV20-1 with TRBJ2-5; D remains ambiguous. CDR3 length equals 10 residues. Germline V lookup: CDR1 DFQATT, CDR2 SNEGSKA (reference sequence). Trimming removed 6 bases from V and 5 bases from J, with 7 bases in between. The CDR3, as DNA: TGCAGTGCAAGTTACGAGACCCAGTACTTC. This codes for CSASYETQYF.

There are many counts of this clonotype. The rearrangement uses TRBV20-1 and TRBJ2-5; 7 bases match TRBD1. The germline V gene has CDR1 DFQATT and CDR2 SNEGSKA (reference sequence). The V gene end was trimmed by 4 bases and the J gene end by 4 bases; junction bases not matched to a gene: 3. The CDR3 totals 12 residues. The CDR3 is CSATTGRETQYF. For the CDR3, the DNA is TGCAGTGCTACGACAGGGAGAGAGACCCAGTACTTC.

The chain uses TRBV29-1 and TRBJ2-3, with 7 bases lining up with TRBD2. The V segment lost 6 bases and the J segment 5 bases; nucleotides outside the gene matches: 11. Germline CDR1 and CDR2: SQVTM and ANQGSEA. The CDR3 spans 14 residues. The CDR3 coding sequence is TGCAGCGTGGGGGAGGGGCAGGTGGGAGATACGCAGTATTTT. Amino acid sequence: CSVGEGQVGDTQYF.

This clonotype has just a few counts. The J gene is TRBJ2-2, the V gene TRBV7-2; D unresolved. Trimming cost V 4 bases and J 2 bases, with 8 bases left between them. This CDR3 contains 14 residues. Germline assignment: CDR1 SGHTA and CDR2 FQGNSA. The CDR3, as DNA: TGTGCCAGCAGCTATCGGGCCAACACCGGGGAGCTGTTTTTT. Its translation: CASSYRANTGELFF.

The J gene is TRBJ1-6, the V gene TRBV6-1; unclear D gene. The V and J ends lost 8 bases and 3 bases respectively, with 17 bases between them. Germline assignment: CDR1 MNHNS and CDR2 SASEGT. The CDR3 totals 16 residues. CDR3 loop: CASGVLHSSYNSPLHF. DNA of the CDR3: TGTGCCAGCGGAGTCTTGCACTCCAGCTATAATTCACCCCTCCACTTT.

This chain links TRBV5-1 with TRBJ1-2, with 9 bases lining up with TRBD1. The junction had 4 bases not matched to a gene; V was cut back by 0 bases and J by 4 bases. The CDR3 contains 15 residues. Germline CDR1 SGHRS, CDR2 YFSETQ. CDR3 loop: CASSLGTGDLYGYTF. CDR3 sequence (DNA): TGCGCCAGCAGCTTGGGGACAGGGGACCTCTATGGCTACACCTTC.

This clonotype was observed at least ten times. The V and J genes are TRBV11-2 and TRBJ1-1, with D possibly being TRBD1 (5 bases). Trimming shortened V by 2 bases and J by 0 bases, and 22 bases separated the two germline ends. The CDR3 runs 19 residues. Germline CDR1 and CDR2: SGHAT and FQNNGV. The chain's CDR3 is CASSLSFLAGRRLNTEAFF. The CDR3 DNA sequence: TGTGCCAGCAGCTTAAGTTTTCTTGCGGGACGGCGATTGAACACTGAAGCTTTCTTT.

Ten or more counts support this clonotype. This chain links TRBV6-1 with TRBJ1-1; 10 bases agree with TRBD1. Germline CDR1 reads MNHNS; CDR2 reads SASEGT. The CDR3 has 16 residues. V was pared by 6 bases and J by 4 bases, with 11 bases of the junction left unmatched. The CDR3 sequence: CASSPPLGQGGTEAFF. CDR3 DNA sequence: TGTGCCAGCAGCCCCCCTCTAGGACAGGGGGGCACTGAAGCTTTCTTT.